This T cell receptor (beta chain) was documented in a study of T cell repertoires in cytomegalovirus infection. The wider study: TCR beta signatures that were public indicated CMV infection and matching HLA type.

TCRdb reprocessed the reads with MiXCR, giving one entry per CDR3 protein. The sample contains around 440,000 distinct CDR3 sequences, around 10% of which appear only once. This clonotype came up many times. Its antigen is unknown. The CDR3 runs to 16 residues. Germline trimming cut 5 bases from V and 0 bases from J; bases unmatched to any gene: 8. CDR1 is DFQATT and CDR2 is SNEGSKA in the germline V gene (reference sequence). Study-level findings and limits: CMV carriers with the relevant HLA were identified by cumulative public TCR beta family frequency. What dominated the ex vivo response were HLA-C-restricted CMV-specific TCR beta clonotypes.

This clonotype was obtained from a human donor in good health (CMV status not recorded). Some clones in this sample may be carry-over from other donors' samples. Specimen: PBMCs. The chain couples TRBV20-1 to TRBJ2-7; 12 nucleotides align to TRBD1. The CDR3 DNA reads TGCAGTGCTCATAACCCGGGACAGGGGGCCTCCTACGAGCAGTACTTC. It translates to CSAHNPGQGASYEQYF.